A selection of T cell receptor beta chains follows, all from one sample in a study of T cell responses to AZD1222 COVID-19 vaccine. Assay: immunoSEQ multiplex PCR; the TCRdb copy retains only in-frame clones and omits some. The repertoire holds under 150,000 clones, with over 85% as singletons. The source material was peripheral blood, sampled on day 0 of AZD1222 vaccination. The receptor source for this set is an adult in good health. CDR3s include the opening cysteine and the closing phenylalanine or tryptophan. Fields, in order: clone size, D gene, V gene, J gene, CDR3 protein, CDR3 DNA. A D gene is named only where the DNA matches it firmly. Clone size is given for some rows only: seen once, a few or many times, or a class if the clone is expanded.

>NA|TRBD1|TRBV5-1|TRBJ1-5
CASSLGDSSNQPQHF
TGCGCCAGCAGCTTAGGGGACAGTAGCAATCAGCCCCAGCATTTT
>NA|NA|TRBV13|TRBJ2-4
CASSPNLGGKNIQYF
TGTGCCAGCAGCCCAAACCTAGGAGGCAAAAACATTCAGTACTTC
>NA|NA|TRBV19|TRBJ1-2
CASSPQAEPIYGYTF
TGTGCCAGTAGCCCCCAGGCGGAGCCTATCTATGGCTACACCTTC
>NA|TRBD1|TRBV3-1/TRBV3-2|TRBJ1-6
CASSRDRGFTPLHF
TGTGCCAGCAGCCGGGACAGGGGTTTTACACCCCTCCACTTT
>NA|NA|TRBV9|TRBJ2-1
CASSVRPNNNEQFF
TGTGCCAGCAGCGTTCGTCCAAACAACAATGAGCAGTTCTTC
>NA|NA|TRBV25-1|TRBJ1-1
CASSEYQEGTEAFF
TGTGCCAGCAGTGAATACCAGGAGGGGACTGAAGCTTTCTTT
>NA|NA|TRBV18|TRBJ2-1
CASSQAGASYNEQFF
TGTGCCAGCTCACAGGCGGGGGCTTCTTACAATGAGCAGTTCTTC
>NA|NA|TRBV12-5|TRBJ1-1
CASASLGTMNTEAFF
TGTGCTAGTGCATCCTTGGGGACGATGAACACTGAAGCTTTCTTT
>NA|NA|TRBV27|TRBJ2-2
CASSPAMPGELFF
TGTGCCAGCAGCCCCGCCATGCCCGGGGAGCTGTTTTTT
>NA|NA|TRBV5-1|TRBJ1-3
CASSLDGYSGNTIYF
TGCGCCAGCAGCTTGGACGGTTACTCTGGAAACACCATATATTTT
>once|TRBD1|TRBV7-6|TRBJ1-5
CASSSTGGRDQPQHF
TGTGCCAGCAGCTCTACAGGGGGCCGGGATCAGCCCCAGCATTTT
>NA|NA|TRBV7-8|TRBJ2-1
CASSLGGAGWYNEQFF
TGTGCCAGCAGCTTGGGGGGGGCCGGGTGGTACAATGAGCAGTTCTTC
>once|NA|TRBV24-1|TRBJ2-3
CATSEILGGTQYF
TGTGCCACCAGTGAGATCCTCGGGGGTACGCAGTATTTT
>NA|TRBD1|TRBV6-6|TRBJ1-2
CAGGGDRYNYGYTF
TGTGCAGGAGGGGGGGACAGGTATAACTATGGCTACACCTTC
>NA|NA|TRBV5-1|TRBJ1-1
CASSLAGRGAFEAFF
TGCGCCAGCAGCTTGGCGGGGCGGGGGGCTTTTGAAGCTTTCTTT
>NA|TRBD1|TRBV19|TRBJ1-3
CASSDRAANTIYF
TGTGCCAGTAGCGACAGGGCCGCGAACACCATATATTTT
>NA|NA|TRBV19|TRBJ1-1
CASSKSGVGTEAFF
TGTGCCAGTAGTAAAAGCGGGGTGGGCACTGAAGCTTTCTTT
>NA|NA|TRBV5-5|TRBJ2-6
CASSLAAHSGANVLTF
TGTGCCAGCAGCTTGGCCGCCCACTCTGGGGCCAACGTCCTGACTTTC
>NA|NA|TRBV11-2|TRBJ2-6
CASSLQVGANVLTF
TGTGCCAGCAGCTTGCAGGTCGGGGCCAACGTCCTGACTTTC
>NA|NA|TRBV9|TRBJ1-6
CALWSSYNSPLHF
TGTGCCCTGTGGAGCTCCTATAATTCACCCCTCCACTTT
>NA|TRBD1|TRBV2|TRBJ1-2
CARKTVTGGSYGYTF
TGTGCCAGGAAAACTGTAACAGGGGGATCCTATGGCTACACCTTC
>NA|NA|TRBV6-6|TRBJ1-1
CASSWVGQSTEAFF
TGTGCCAGCAGCTGGGTGGGCCAGAGCACTGAAGCTTTCTTT
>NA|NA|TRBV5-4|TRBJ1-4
CASSLDLTGAREKLFF
TGTGCCAGCAGCTTGGATCTGACTGGGGCGCGTGAAAAACTGTTTTTT
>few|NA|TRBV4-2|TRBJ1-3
CASSPYRGGDRNTIYF
TGTGCCAGCAGCCCCTACCGGGGAGGGGATCGAAACACCATATATTTT
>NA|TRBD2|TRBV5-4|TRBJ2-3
CASSLGLAGGGTDTQYF
TGTGCCAGCAGCCTGGGACTAGCGGGGGGGGGCACAGATACGCAGTATTTT
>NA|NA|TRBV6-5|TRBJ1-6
CASSFRGTSPLHF
TGTGCCAGCAGTTTCAGGGGAACCTCACCCCTCCACTTT